The T cell receptor beta chain described here comes from a study of T-cell memory formation after mild COVID-19. Trimming stripped 0 bases from V and 0 bases from J, with 8 bases between. CDR1 and CDR2 from the germline V gene are LGHDT and YNNKEL (reference sequence). The CDR3 loop spans 15 amino acids. TCRdb re-called the 5' RACE reads through MiXCR, storing one row per CDR3 protein. The sample has more than 450,000 distinct CDR3 sequences; more than 15% are singletons. In its sample, this clonotype was seen a few times. The chain is built from TRBV3-1 and TRBJ1-1; no clear D gene. The sequenced sample was PBMCs or a T cell subset sorted from them (not recorded which). The TCR originated in an adult woman who had mild COVID-19 (a few samples of this study predate the infection). Cell type and time point are not known. As DNA, the CDR3 is TGTGCCAGCAGCCAAGATGTGATTATGAACACTGAAGCTTTCTTT. It encodes CASSQDVIMNTEAFF.